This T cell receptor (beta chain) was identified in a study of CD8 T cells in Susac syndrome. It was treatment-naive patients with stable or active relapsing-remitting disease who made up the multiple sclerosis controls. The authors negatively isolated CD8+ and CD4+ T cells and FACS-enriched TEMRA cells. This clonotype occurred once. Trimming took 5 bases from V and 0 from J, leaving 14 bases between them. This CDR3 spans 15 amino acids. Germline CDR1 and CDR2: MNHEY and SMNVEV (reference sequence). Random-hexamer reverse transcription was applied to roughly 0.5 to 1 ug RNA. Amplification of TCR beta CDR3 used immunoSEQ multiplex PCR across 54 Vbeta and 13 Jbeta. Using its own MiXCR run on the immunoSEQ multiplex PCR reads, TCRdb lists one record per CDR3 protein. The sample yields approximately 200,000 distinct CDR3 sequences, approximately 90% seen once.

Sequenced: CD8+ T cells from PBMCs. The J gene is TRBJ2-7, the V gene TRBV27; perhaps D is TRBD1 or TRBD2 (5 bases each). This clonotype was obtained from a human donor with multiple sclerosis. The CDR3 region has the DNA TGTGCCAGCAGTCTGGGGGACCCCAGCTCCTACGAGCAGTACTTC. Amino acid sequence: CASSLGDPSSYEQYF.